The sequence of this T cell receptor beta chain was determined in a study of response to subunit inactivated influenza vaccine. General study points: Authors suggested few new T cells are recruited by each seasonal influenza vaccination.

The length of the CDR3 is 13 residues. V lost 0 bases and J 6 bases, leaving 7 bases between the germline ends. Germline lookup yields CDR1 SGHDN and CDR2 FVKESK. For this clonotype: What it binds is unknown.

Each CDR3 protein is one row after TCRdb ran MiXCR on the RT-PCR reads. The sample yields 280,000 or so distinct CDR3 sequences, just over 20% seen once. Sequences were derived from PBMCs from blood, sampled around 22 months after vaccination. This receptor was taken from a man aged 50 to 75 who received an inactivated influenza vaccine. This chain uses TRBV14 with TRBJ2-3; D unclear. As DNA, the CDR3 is TGTGCCAGCAGCCAAGATACCGCGGATACGCAGTATTTT. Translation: CASSQDTADTQYF.